One and the same sample provided the 21 T cell receptor beta chains below, sequenced in a study of Tregs in tolerant kidney transplant recipients. Recipients received nonmyeloablative bone marrow transplants from related graft donors, with transient mixed chimerism. Some clones are missing from TCRdb's copy, which holds only in-frame ones; the method was immunoSEQ multiplex PCR. The table for this sample gives 25,000 to 40,000 clones. The sample consisted of CD4+ T cells from blood (PBMCs), taken 24 months after the transplant. The source of these receptors is a human patient who received a combined kidney and bone marrow transplant. Some T cells may be provided by the graft donor.

Comment on this clone: The CDR3 extends 3 residues past the end of the read, so its final part is completed from the germline J gene. The chain links TRBV20-1 to TRBJ2-7, with 7 bases lining up with TRBD2. CDR1 and CDR2 from the germline V gene are DFQATT and SNEGSKA (reference sequence). Unmatched junction bases numbered 8, after V lost 6 bases and J lost 3 bases. The CDR3 sequence is 13 residues long. CDR3 DNA, as far as it was read: TGCAGTGCCTCAGAAGCGGGATTCTACGAG. Its protein product is CSASEAGFYE. The whole CDR3 protein is CSASEAGFYEQYF.

A word on this clone: The CDR3 end is not reached by the read, which stops 3 residues before it; the germline J gene fills it in. This chain connects TRBV7-2 to TRBJ2-1; perhaps TRBD1 as D (6 bases). CDR1 and CDR2 (germline): SGHTA, FQGNSA. With 4 bases removed from V and 8 bases from J, the gap between germline ends came to 18 bases. The CDR3 runs to 15 residues. The CDR3 DNA, read in part, is TGTGCCAGCAGCTACGACGGGACAAACTCCTATGAG. Protein product: CASSYDGTNSYE. The whole CDR3 protein reads CASSYDGTNSYEQFF.

Details on this clone: From the germline J gene comes the end of the CDR3, since the read stops 3 residues before it. The rearrangement uses TRBV28 and TRBJ2-2, with a possible D match to TRBD1 (6 bases). Trimming removed 6 bases at V and 5 bases at J, with 10 bases between. Germline CDR1 is MDHEN and CDR2 is SYDVKM. This CDR3 contains 13 residues. CDR3 loop: CASRQGRTGELFF. The sequenced CDR3 bases are TGTGCCAGCAGACAGGGAAGGACCGGGGAG.

For this clone: The read stops 3 residues short of the end of the CDR3; the missing end is completed from the germline J gene. The rearrangement uses TRBV18 and TRBJ1-3; the D is unclear. This CDR3 has 16 residues. The V gene's germline CDR1 is KGHSH and CDR2 LQKENI. V shed 4 bases and J shed 1 base, with 14 bases lying between them. The part of the CDR3 DNA that was read is TGTGCCAGCTCACGACTCGTACTCAATTCTGGAAACACC. Protein sequence: CASSRLVLNSGNT. The entire CDR3 sequence reads CASSRLVLNSGNTIYF.

Remarks on this clone: The CDR3 is cut off 3 residues early in the read; its end comes from the germline J gene. V is TRBV5-1 and J is TRBJ2-3; 9 bases agree with TRBD1. CDR1 and CDR2 (germline): SGHRS, YFSETQ. V lost 8 bases and J lost 4; bases outside the gene matches: 8. The CDR3 is 14 amino acids. The CDR3: CASHRGLMADTQYF. CDR3 DNA (partial): TGCGCCAGTCACAGGGGGCTTATGGCAGATACG.

Details on this clone: Read coverage stops 3 residues before the CDR3 terminus; the germline J gene supplies the remainder. This rearrangement joins TRBV20-1 to TRBJ2-1; TRBD2 aligns across 14 bases. Germline V CDR1 and CDR2: DFQATT, SNEGSKA (reference sequence). The CDR3 loop spans 17 amino acids. V gave up 3 bases and J gave up 1 base; unmatched junction bases: 5. The CDR3 loop is CSARRLAGGLSYNEQFF. The covered CDR3 bases are TGCAGTGCTAGGAGACTAGCGGGAGGGCTGTCCTACAATGAG.

To note about this clone: The read stops 3 residues short of the end of the CDR3; the missing end is completed from the germline J gene. The rearrangement links TRBV5-1 to TRBJ2-5, with 14 positions matching TRBD2. V trimming: 4 bases; J trimming: 5 bases; junction bases outside the gene matches: 7. Looked up from germline, CDR1 is SGHRS and CDR2 is YFSETQ. This CDR3 has 16 amino acids. The CDR3 reads CASSPGTSGREETQYF. CDR3 DNA (partial): TGCGCCAGCAGCCCCGGGACTAGCGGGAGAGAGGAGACC.

Of note for this clone: The read ends 3 residues before the CDR3 terminus; that terminus is restored from the germline J gene. The chain joins TRBV5-8 to TRBJ2-1, with no clear D. Deletions cut 0 bases from V and 4 bases from J, with 5 bases between. The CDR3 runs 13 residues. Germline assignment: CDR1 SGHTS and CDR2 YDEGEE. This chain's CDR3 is CASSLARYNEQFF. The CDR3 DNA, read in part, is TGTGCCAGCAGCTTGGCCAGGTACAATGAG.

Of note for this clone: The CDR3 goes on 3 residues after the read ends, and that part is filled in from the germline J gene. The rearrangement uses TRBV7-9 and TRBJ1-2; 9 nucleotides match TRBD1. Losses at the gene ends were 5 bases for V and 7 bases for J; bases not matched to a gene: 5. CDR1 is SEHNR and CDR2 is FQNEAQ in the germline V gene (reference sequence). The CDR3 extends over 13 amino acids. CDR3 in amino acids: CASSGRTGVGYTF. The part of the CDR3 DNA that was read is TGTGCCAGCAGCGGGCGGACAGGGGTTGGC.

About this clone: The read halts 3 residues ahead of the CDR3 end, with the missing end drawn from the germline J gene. This chain joins TRBV19 and TRBJ2-7; unclear D gene. The CDR3 contains 14 residues. Trimming stripped 3 bases from V and 0 bases from J, with 9 bases between. Germline V lookup: CDR1 LNHDA, CDR2 SQIVND (reference sequence). The CDR3 bases that were read are TGTGCCAGTAGTATCCCAGGTAGCTCCTACGAG. Protein: CASSIPGSSYE. The whole CDR3 protein is CASSIPGSSYEQYF. Full variable domain (rest looked up from reference TRBV19 and TRBJ2-7): DGGITQSPKYLFRKEGQNVTLSCEQNLNHDAMYWYRQDPGQGLRLIYYSQIVNDFQKGDIAEGYSVSREKKESFPLTVTSAQKNPTAFYLCASSIPGSSYEQYFGPGTRLTVT.

Remarks on this clone: Read coverage stops 3 residues before the CDR3 terminus; the germline J gene supplies the remainder. The chain uses TRBV19 and TRBJ2-5, with TRBD1 identical over 8 bases. With V trimmed by 6 bases and J by 4 bases, 4 bases remained unmatched. The CDR3 is 13 amino acids. Germline V gene sequence: CDR1 LNHDA, CDR2 SQIVND (reference sequence). CDR3 amino acids: CASSTGTGETQYF. The sequenced CDR3 bases are TGTGCCAGTAGCACCGGGACAGGAGAGACC.

Turning to this clone: The DNA ends 3 residues before the CDR3 does, and the rest of the CDR3 is filled in from the germline J gene. The V and J genes are TRBV5-1 and TRBJ2-1; 8 bases match TRBD2. With 7 bases clipped from V and 7 bases from J, the junction kept 10 bases outside the gene matches. CDR3 size: 14 residues. Germline V gene data show CDR1 as SGHRS and CDR2 as YFSETQ. The DNA read from the CDR3 is TGCGCCAGCGGGTCAGCGGGAGTGAGGAATGAG. Protein: CASGSAGVRNE. The whole CDR3 reads CASGSAGVRNEQFF.

Incomplete CDR3 DNA: TGCAGTGCTTACGGGACTAGCGGGAGATCCTACGAG. Its translation: CSAYGTSGRSYE. The full CDR3 protein is CSAYGTSGRSYEQYF. This chain joins TRBV20-1 and TRBJ2-7, with 14 bases aligning to TRBD2. The sequenced fragment ends 3 residues before the CDR3 boundary, so the rest is inferred from the germline J gene. Unmatched junction bases numbered 4, after V lost 5 bases and J lost 1 base. The germline V gene has CDR1 DFQATT and CDR2 SNEGSKA (reference sequence). This CDR3 has 15 amino acids.

Points on this clone: The CDR3 is cut off 3 residues early in the read; its end comes from the germline J gene. The gene calls are TRBV7-2 and TRBJ2-1; 9 bases agree with TRBD1. CDR1 and CDR2 (germline): SGHTA, FQGNSA. CDR3 length: 15 residues. V lost 5 bases and J lost 6; bases outside the gene matches: 8. Partial CDR3 DNA: TGTGCCAGCAGCACTCCGGGACAGGGTGGCAATGAG. Translation: CASSTPGQGGNE. The whole CDR3 sequence is CASSTPGQGGNEQFF.

On this clone: The CDR3 extends 3 residues past the end of the read, so its final part is completed from the germline J gene. This chain joins TRBV10-3 and TRBJ2-1, with D maybe TRBD2 (5 bases). Germline V gene sequence: CDR1 ENHRY, CDR2 SYGVKD. The CDR3 is 15 amino acids. Trimming left V 5 bases short and J 6 bases short, with 17 bases between. Partial CDR3 DNA: TGTGCCATCAGTCCCTCGCGGACTTTTTTCAATGAG. The encoded protein is CAISPSRTFFNE. In full, the CDR3 is CAISPSRTFFNEQFF.

Comment on this clone: The CDR3 end falls 3 residues outside the read, so it is completed with the germline J gene. The V call is TRBV7-9, the J call TRBJ2-1; TRBD2 aligns across 9 bases. Germline CDR1 and CDR2: SEHNR and FQNEAQ (reference sequence). The junction had 5 bases not matched to a gene; V was cut back by 1 base and J by 7 bases. CDR3 length: 15 amino acids. This CDR3 reads CASSLVVSGSNEQFF. The part of the CDR3 DNA that was read is TGTGCCAGCAGCTTAGTTGTTAGCGGGAGTAATGAG.

Regarding this clone: The read ends 3 residues before the CDR3 terminus; that terminus is restored from the germline J gene. J is TRBJ2-5 and V is TRBV5-1; 11 nucleotides line up with TRBD1. Germline loops: CDR1 SGHRS, CDR2 YFSETQ. The trim removed 4 bases at V and 2 bases at J, leaving 7 bases unmatched. The length of the CDR3 is 16 residues. The covered CDR3 bases are TGCGCCAGCAGCATCGGGACAGGGGGAGGGCAAGAGACC. Residues: CASSIGTGGGQET. The full CDR3 is CASSIGTGGGQETQYF.

Regarding this clone: The read ends 3 residues shy of where the CDR3 ends; the end is completed using the germline J gene. The chain combines TRBV5-6 with TRBJ1-1; tentatively, D is TRBD1 (5 bases). This CDR3 region has 14 residues. Germline assignment: CDR1 SGHDT and CDR2 YYEEEE. The V gene lost 2 bases and the J gene lost 0 bases, with 8 bases spanning the gap. Incomplete CDR3 DNA: TGTGCCAGCAGCTTCCAGGGCATGAACACTGAA. Translating gives CASSFQGMNTE. The complete CDR3 reads CASSFQGMNTEAFF. Supplemented by reference TRBV5-6 and TRBJ1-1, the full variable domain reads DAGVTQSPTHLIKTRGQQVTLRCSPKSGHDTVSWYQQALGQGPQFIFQYYEEEERQRGNFPDRFSGHQFPNYSSELNVNALLLGDSALYLCASSFQGMNTEAFFGQGTRLTVV.

A note on this clone: The read stops 3 residues short of the end of the CDR3; the missing end is completed from the germline J gene. The V and J genes are TRBV28 and TRBJ2-5; 7 bases map to TRBD1. CDR3 length: 15 residues. The V and J ends lost 5 bases and 1 base, in that order; junction bases with no gene match: 7. The germline V gene encodes CDR1 MDHEN and CDR2 SYDVKM. The CDR3: CASSPLGQPQETQYF. The covered CDR3 bases are TGTGCCAGCAGTCCCTTGGGACAGCCCCAAGAGACC. Complete variable domain (other parts from reference TRBV28 and TRBJ2-5): DVKVTQSSRYLVKRTGEKVFLECVQDMDHENMFWYRQDPGLGLRLIYFSYDVKMKEKGDIPEGYSVSREKKERFSLILESASTNQTSMYLCASSPLGQPQETQYFGPGTRLLVL.

CDR3 region: CASSSGGSMNTEAFF. CDR3 bases read: TGTGCCAGTAGTTCAGGGGGCAGCATGAACACTGAA. The chain is built from TRBV19 and TRBJ1-1, with 8 nucleotides matching TRBD1. The read halts 3 residues ahead of the CDR3 end, with the missing end drawn from the germline J gene. Germline assignment: CDR1 LNHDA and CDR2 SQIVND (reference sequence). The V and J ends lost 5 bases and 0 bases, in that order; junction bases with no gene match: 5. This CDR3 region has 15 residues.

In the case of this clone: The sequenced fragment ends 3 residues before the CDR3 boundary, so the rest is inferred from the germline J gene. The chain recombines TRBV6-4 with TRBJ2-1; 8 bases are shared with TRBD1. The CDR3 loop spans 12 amino acids. V lost 7 bases, J lost 7 bases, and 3 bases stayed unmatched. Germline CDR1 and CDR2: MRHNA and SNTAGT. The CDR3 sequence: CASTDRENEQFF. Partial CDR3 DNA: TGTGCCAGCACGGACAGGGAAAATGAG.